Sequencing of this TCR beta chain was carried out in a study of T cell clusters in autoimmune cytopenias. Remarks on this clonotype: Its antigen is undetermined.

TRB was amplified by touch-down multiplex PCR, primer pools A and B combined. TCRdb reprocessed the multiplex PCR reads; each CDR3 protein has one entry and no DNA is given. This sample's table reports nearly 15,000 distinct CDR3 sequences. General study findings and limits: TRB repertoire shifts in secondary cytopenia and chronic lymphocytic leukemia mostly reflected lymphoma, not autoimmunity. Comparing secondary cytopenia with chronic lymphocytic leukemia showed no cluster-lack signature, apparently masked by lymphoma repertoire.

Each sample's input was around 250 ng genomic DNA, some 38,000 genome equivalents. Looked up from germline, CDR1 is SGHRS and CDR2 is YFSETQ. This CDR3 has 14 residues. In addition, the sample was reused for a study of T cell repertoires in aging, cancer and after chemotherapy. This second report adds: Repeat sampling of healthy donors over several months to years showed clear clonal overlap. Untreated cancer patients had significantly lower blood TCR diversity than age-matched healthy donors.

This receptor was obtained from a human donor in good health. Sequencing used peripheral blood. V and J are TRBV5-1 and TRBJ2-1; TCRdb selects TRBD2, and the lack of DNA leaves this call unchecked. The CDR3 sequence is CASSFEGAGGRQFF. The whole variable domain, filled in from reference TRBV5-1 and TRBJ2-1, reads KAGVTQTPRYLIKTRGQQVTLSCSPISGHRSVSWYQQTPGQGLQFLFEYFSETQRNKGNFPGRFSGRQFSNSRSEMNVSTLELGDSALYLCASSFEGAGGRQFFGPGTRLTVL.